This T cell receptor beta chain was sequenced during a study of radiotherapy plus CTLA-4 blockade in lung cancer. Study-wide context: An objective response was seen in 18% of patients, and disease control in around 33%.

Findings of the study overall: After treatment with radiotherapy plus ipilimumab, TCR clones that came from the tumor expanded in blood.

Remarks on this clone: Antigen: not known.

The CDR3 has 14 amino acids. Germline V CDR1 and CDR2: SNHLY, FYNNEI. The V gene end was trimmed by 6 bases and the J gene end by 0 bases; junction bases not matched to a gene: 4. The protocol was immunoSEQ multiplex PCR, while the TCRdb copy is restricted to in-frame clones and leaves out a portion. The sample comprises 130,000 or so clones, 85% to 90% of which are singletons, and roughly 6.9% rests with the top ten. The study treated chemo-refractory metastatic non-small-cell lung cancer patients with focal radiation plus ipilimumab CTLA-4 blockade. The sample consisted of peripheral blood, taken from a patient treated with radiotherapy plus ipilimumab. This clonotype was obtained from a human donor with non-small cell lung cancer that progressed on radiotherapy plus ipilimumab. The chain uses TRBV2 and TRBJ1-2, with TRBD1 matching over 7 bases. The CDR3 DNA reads TGTGCCAGCAGCCCGGACAGGACTAACTATGGCTACACCTTC. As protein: CASSPDRTNYGYTF.